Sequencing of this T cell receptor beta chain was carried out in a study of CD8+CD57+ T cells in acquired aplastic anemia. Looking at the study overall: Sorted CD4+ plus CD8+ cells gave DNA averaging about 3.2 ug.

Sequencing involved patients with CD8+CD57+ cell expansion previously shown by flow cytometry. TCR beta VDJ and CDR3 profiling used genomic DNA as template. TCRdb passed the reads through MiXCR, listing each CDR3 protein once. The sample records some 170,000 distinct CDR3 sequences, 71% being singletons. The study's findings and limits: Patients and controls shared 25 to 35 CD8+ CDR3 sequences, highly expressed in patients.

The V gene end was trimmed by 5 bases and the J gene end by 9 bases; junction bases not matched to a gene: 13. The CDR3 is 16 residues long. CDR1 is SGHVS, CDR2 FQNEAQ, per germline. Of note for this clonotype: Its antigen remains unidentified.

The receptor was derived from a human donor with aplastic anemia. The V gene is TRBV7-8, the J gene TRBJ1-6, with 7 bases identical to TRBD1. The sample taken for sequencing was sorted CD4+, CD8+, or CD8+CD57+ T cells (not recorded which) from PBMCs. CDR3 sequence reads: CASSHLQGEEGSPLHF. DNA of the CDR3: TGTGCCAGCAGCCACCTTCAGGGGGAAGAAGGTTCACCCCTCCACTTT.